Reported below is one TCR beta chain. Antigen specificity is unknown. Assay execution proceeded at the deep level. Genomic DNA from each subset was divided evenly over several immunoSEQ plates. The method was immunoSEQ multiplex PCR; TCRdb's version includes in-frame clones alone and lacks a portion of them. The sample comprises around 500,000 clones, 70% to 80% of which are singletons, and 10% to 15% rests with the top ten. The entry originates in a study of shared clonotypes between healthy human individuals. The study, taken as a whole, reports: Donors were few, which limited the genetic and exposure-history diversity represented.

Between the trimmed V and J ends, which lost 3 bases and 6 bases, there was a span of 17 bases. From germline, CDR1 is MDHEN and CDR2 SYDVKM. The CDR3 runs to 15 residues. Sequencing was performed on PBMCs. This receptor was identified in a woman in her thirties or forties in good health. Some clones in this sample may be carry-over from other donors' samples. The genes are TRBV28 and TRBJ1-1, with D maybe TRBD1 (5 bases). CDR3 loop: CASSLGYQGIAEAFF. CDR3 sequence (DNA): TGTGCCAGCAGTTTGGGTTATCAGGGAATCGCTGAAGCTTTCTTT.